The 11 T cell receptor beta chains below all came from one sample that was sequenced in a study of cytomegalovirus exposure and HLA in healthy donors. The study ran its PCR with 60 Vbeta and 13 Jbeta primers. Method: immunoSEQ multiplex PCR; TCRdb's copy keeps in-frame clones and lacks some. The data hold about 81,000 clones, with 77% observed a single time. Sequencing was carried out using PBMCs. The receptors stem from a man over 45 in good health and CMV-seropositive.

The chain uses TRBV11-3 and TRBJ2-7; D is possibly TRBD2 (6 bases). From germline, CDR1 is SGHNT and CDR2 YENEEA. This CDR3 is 12 amino acids long. Between the trimmed V and J ends, which lost 5 bases and 6 bases, there was a span of 11 bases. The CDR3 is CASSDLGGEQYF. CDR3 sequence (DNA): TGTGCCAGCAGCGATCTCGGGGGCGAGCAGTACTTC.

V is TRBV7-2 and J is TRBJ2-2; 11 bases line up with TRBD2. The junction had 6 bases not matched to a gene; V was cut back by 5 bases and J by 4 bases. The germline CDR1 and CDR2 sequences are SGHTA and FQGNSA. The CDR3 contains 16 residues. The CDR3 spells CASSPGLAGPTGELFF. The CDR3 DNA follows: TGTGCCAGCAGCCCTGGACTAGCGGGCCCCACCGGGGAGCTGTTTTTT.

The CDR3: CASSEHLSRVNTEAFF. Here the CDR3 DNA reads TGTGCCAGCAGTGAACATTTAAGTCGGGTGAACACTGAAGCTTTCTTT. This rearrangement joins TRBV6-1 to TRBJ1-1; D not resolved. The V and J ends lost 2 bases and 0 bases respectively, with 13 bases between them. Germline V gives CDR1 MNHNS, CDR2 SASEGT. The CDR3 covers 16 residues.

The V gene is TRBV7-2, the J gene TRBJ2-7, with TRBD2 matching 8 bases. The CDR3 runs to 14 residues. V was clipped by 1 base and J by 6 bases; unmatched bases: 5. CDR1 and CDR2 from the germline V gene are SGHTA and FQGNSA. The CDR3 here is CASSLGLAWGEQYF. CDR3 DNA sequence: TGTGCCAGCAGCTTAGGACTAGCGTGGGGCGAGCAGTACTTC.

The chain recombines TRBV30 with TRBJ2-7, with a possible D match to TRBD1 (5 bases). The CDR3 consists of 14 residues. Per germline, CDR1 GTSNPN and CDR2 SVGIG (reference sequence). Between the trimmed V and J ends, which lost 4 bases and 3 bases, there was a span of 16 bases. CDR3 nucleotide sequence: TGTGCCTGGACGGCAGGGAATTTTCGCTACGAGCAGTACTTC. Amino acids: CAWTAGNFRYEQYF.

CDR3 nucleotides: TGTGCCAGCAGCCAATCTGAGTACACTGAAGCTTTCTTT. Protein product: CASSQSEYTEAFF. This chain connects TRBV4-2 to TRBJ1-1, with D unresolved. With 2 bases removed from V and 3 bases from J, the gap between germline ends came to 7 bases. CDR1 and CDR2 (germline): LGHNA, YNFKEQ. The CDR3 totals 13 residues.

The chain couples TRBV7-3 to TRBJ2-3; perhaps TRBD2 as D (7 bases). CDR3 length: 17 amino acids. V shed 2 bases and J shed 3 bases, with 18 bases lying between them. Germline-derived CDR1 and CDR2 are SGHTA and FQGTGA. The CDR3 nucleotides are TGTGCCAGCAGCTTAGGGGGCGGGAGACTAGGAACAGATACGCAGTATTTT. Its translation is CASSLGGGRLGTDTQYF.

The rearrangement joins TRBV25-1 to TRBJ2-2; 14 nucleotides match TRBD2. This CDR3 has 18 amino acids. Per germline, CDR1 MGHDK and CDR2 SYGVNS. The trim removed 1 base at V and 6 bases at J, leaving 7 bases unmatched. The CDR3 DNA follows: TGTGCCAGCAGTGAATCATTTTTGACTAGCGGGAGGGCCGGGGAGCTGTTTTTT. It is translated as CASSESFLTSGRAGELFF.

The chain links TRBV7-9 to TRBJ1-2, with D possibly being TRBD1 (5 bases). V lost 7 bases and J lost 8, with 23 bases in between. Germline V lookup: CDR1 SEHNR, CDR2 FQNEAQ (reference sequence). This CDR3 region has 15 residues. As DNA, the CDR3 is TGTGCCAGCACTCCGAGGGAATCGGGGGTAAGAGGCTACACCTTC. Encoded protein: CASTPRESGVRGYTF. Together with reference TRBV7-9 and TRBJ1-2, the CDR3 gives the full variable domain: DTGVSQNPRHKITKRGQNVTFRCDPISEHNRLYWYRQTLGQGPEFLTYFQNEAQLEKSRLLSDRFSAERPKGSFSTLEIQRTEQGDSAMYLCASTPRESGVRGYTFGSGTRLTVV.

V usage is TRBV30 and J usage is TRBJ1-2; possible D gene TRBD1, 5 bases. Trimming removed 0 bases from V and 8 bases from J, with 19 bases in between. Germline V lookup: CDR1 GTSNPN, CDR2 SVGIG (reference sequence). The CDR3 length is 15 residues. Here the CDR3 DNA reads TGTGCCTGGAGTGTACAAGGGGCCCAAGTCAAGGGCTACACCTTC. It encodes CAWSVQGAQVKGYTF.

This chain links TRBV5-1 with TRBJ1-2; 10 nucleotides line up with TRBD1. CDR1 and CDR2 from the germline V gene are SGHRS and YFSETQ. V was clipped by 0 bases and J by 7 bases; unmatched bases: 6. The CDR3 consists of 15 residues. As DNA, the CDR3 is TGCGCCAGCAGCTTGGACGGGACAGGGGCGGGTGGCTACACCTTC. Its protein product is CASSLDGTGAGGYTF.